This T cell receptor beta chain originates from a study of blood T cells in healthy people across ages. Through a sample-barcoded 5' primer and a J-beta primer mix, a second PCR was run for roughly 6 to 12 cycles. One entry per CDR3 protein, called by TCRdb with MiXCR from the 5' RACE reads. Altogether around 800,000 distinct CDR3 sequences are present, about 47% being singletons, with the ten largest covering 15% to 20%. This CDR3 is built from 10 residues. Germline lookup yields CDR1 WSHSY and CDR2 SAAADI. Trimming took off 4 bases at V and 5 bases at J, with 2 bases between the two ends. This clonotype was counted ten times or more.

The J gene is TRBJ2-5, the V gene TRBV10-2; D gene ambiguous. The sequenced sample was blood. This clonotype was obtained from a man aged 80 or over in good health. The CDR3 sequence is CASSAETQYF. CDR3 DNA: TGCGCCAGCAGTGCGGAGACCCAGTACTTC.